The TCR beta chain under discussion was sequenced for a study of human T cells and chemical hapten exposure. Each cDNA molecule in the library carried unique molecular identifiers. TCRdb analysed the reads with MiXCR anew, one entry per CDR3 protein. The repertoire holds about 120,000 distinct CDR3 sequences, with over 6.5% as singletons. The CDR3 totals 16 residues. The ends lost 4 bases at V and 8 bases at J; junction bases unmatched: 14. CDR1 and CDR2 from the germline V gene are SGHKS and YYEKEE (reference sequence). Unfractionated whole blood was the source of the extracted total RNA. V and J are TRBV5-5 and TRBJ2-1, with 8 bases aligning to TRBD2. The sample comprised whole blood. The TCR comes from a human donor in good health. Some clones in this sample may be carry-over from other donors' samples. The CDR3 DNA reads as TGTGCCAGCAGCCCCCGTGACGGGAGGGCCGGGGATGAGCAGTTCTTC. The encoded protein is CASSPRDGRAGDEQFF.